This entry lists 8 T cell receptor beta chains sequenced from one sample in a study of quantifying T cell responses using KT2 cells. Background on the study: TCR alpha and beta constant-region primers primed reverse transcription of RNA.

A single-stranded UMI oligo with SP2 sequence was ligated to cDNA 3' ends. The first PCR ran 3 to 5 cycles with an equimolar RC1.1 and RC1.2 beta primer mix. TCRdb fed the UMI-ligation and nested PCR reads into MiXCR, producing one record per CDR3 protein. The sample lists approximately 43,000 distinct CDR3 sequences, about 15% occurring once. Sequencing input: PBMCs spiked with cells of the T cell clone KT2. The origin of the receptors is a human donor.

This chain links TRBV7-2 with TRBJ1-5; D may be TRBD1 (5 bases). The V and J ends lost 0 bases and 5 bases respectively, with 23 bases between them. Germline loops: CDR1 SGHTA, CDR2 FQGNSA. CDR3 length: 19 residues. The CDR3 loop reads CASSLAGDRAEQLYQPQHF. CDR3 bases: TGTGCCAGCAGCTTAGCGGGAGACAGAGCCGAGCAACTTTATCAGCCCCAGCATTTT.

J is TRBJ2-7 and V is TRBV20-1; the match to TRBD2 covers 10 bases. This CDR3 spans 15 amino acids. Unmatched junction bases numbered 12, after V lost 3 bases and J lost 7 bases. The germline CDR1 and CDR2 sequences are DFQATT and SNEGSKA (reference sequence). The CDR3 loop reads CSASLAGGPASEQYF. CDR3 bases: TGCAGTGCTAGTTTAGCGGGAGGCCCCGCGAGTGAGCAGTACTTC.

This clonotype has just a few counts. This rearrangement joins TRBV9 to TRBJ1-4; no clear D gene. The CDR3 is made up of 15 amino acids. The germline V gene encodes CDR1 SGDLS and CDR2 YYNGEE. Between the trimmed V and J ends, which lost 0 bases and 8 bases, there was a span of 14 bases. The CDR3 spells CASSVAGLQAEKLFF. CDR3 bases: TGTGCCAGCAGCGTAGCCGGGCTGCAAGCGGAAAAACTGTTTTTT.

A few counts support this clonotype. The chain recombines TRBV24-1 with TRBJ2-1, with 9 bases that match TRBD2. The ends lost 10 bases at V and 7 bases at J; junction bases unmatched: 7. This CDR3 region has 13 residues. Germline CDR1 is KGHDR and CDR2 is SFDVKD. CDR3 bases: TGTGCCACTCAGCGGGAGGCCACGAATGAGCAGTTCTTC. Translated: CATQREATNEQFF.

V gene TRBV5-5 combines with J gene TRBJ2-5; 8 nucleotides agree with TRBD1. CDR1 SGHKS and CDR2 YYEKEE come from the germline V gene (reference sequence). The CDR3 runs 15 residues. With 3 bases clipped from V and 4 bases from J, the junction kept 8 bases outside the gene matches. This CDR3 reads CASSSWTGRTETQYF. CDR3 DNA: TGTGCCAGCAGCTCGTGGACAGGGAGGACAGAGACCCAGTACTTC.

The J gene is TRBJ2-1, the V gene TRBV6-5, with 11 bases matching TRBD2. Germline CDR1 and CDR2: MNHEY and SVGAGI. V lost 6 bases and J lost 9; bases outside the gene matches: 10. The CDR3 is made up of 15 amino acids. CDR3 DNA sequence: TGTGCCAGCAGAACGCTACTAGCGGGAGTGAGTGAGCAGTTCTTC. Its protein product is CASRTLLAGVSEQFF.

This clonotype was counted a few times. The chain carries TRBV5-1 and TRBJ1-5, with D possibly being TRBD1 (6 bases). This CDR3 has 13 residues. The germline V gene has CDR1 SGHRS and CDR2 YFSETQ. Between the trimmed V and J ends, which lost 2 bases and 7 bases, there was a span of 10 bases. CDR3: CASSFDRNQPQHF. CDR3 coding DNA: TGCGCCAGCAGCTTTGACAGGAACCAGCCCCAGCATTTT.

This clonotype was picked up many times. The gene calls are TRBV6-5 and TRBJ1-4, with D uncertain. From germline, CDR1 is MNHEY and CDR2 SVGAGI. This CDR3 spans 11 amino acids. Trimming stripped 8 bases from V and 4 bases from J, with 5 bases between. CDR3 DNA sequence: TGTGCCAGCGGCTATAATGAAAAACTGTTTTTT. Translated: CASGYNEKLFF.